Here is one T cell receptor beta chain with its context. As yet, its antigen is unknown. The assay was immunoSEQ multiplex PCR, and TCRdb's table has in-frame clones only and misses some. The table lists around 15,000 clones, around 77% of them singletons. Repertoires were sampled repeatedly during chemoradiotherapy. Looked up from germline, CDR1 is SGHNT and CDR2 is YYREEE (reference sequence). CDR3 size: 15 residues. The ends were cut back, 3 bases at V and 4 bases at J, with 16 bases in the middle. This entry comes from a study of chemoradiotherapy in HPV16-positive cancers. Study summary: A couple of HPV16-positive patients' cells yielded candidate HPV-specific clones and common motifs. General observations from the study: Candidate HPV-specific clones and E7-related TCR motifs grew in tumor during treatment.

The clonotype was recovered from a human donor with HPV-associated anogenital cancer. This specimen was taken from a patient who underwent chemoradiotherapy. J is TRBJ2-5 and V is TRBV5-4; possibly TRBD2 for D (6 bases). The DNA of the CDR3 is TGTGCCAGCAGCTGGACCGGGAGAGCGGTAGAGACCCAGTACTTC. This translates into CASSWTGRAVETQYF.